This T cell receptor (beta chain) is from a study of blood T cell repertoires in COVID-19. Clones were sequenced by immunoSEQ multiplex PCR, and TCRdb holds only the in-frame ones, with some missing. The sample has 41,000 or so clones, about 85% seen once; the top ten hold around 4.5%. V was cut by 3 bases and J by 7 bases, with 6 bases left in between. The CDR3 totals 12 residues. In germline, CDR1 is MGHDK, CDR2 SYGVNS. The receptor comes from a man between 60 and 75 years old with acute or convalescent COVID-19. The material sequenced was peripheral blood. This rearrangement joins TRBV25-1 to TRBJ1-4, with D tentatively TRBD1 (5 bases). The CDR3, as DNA: TGTGCCAGCAGTGACAGGGTTGAAAAACTGTTTTTT. This sequence encodes CASSDRVEKLFF.